This section outlines one T cell receptor (beta chain) sequence together with its context. This sample is part of a study of blood T cell repertoires in COVID-19. The wider study: The United States, Italy and Spain supplied acute and convalescent COVID-19 samples. In each case, the material was cDNA or gDNA derived from T cells, B-cell-depleted T cells, or PBMCs.

The CDR3 consists of 18 residues. V lost 5 bases to trimming and J lost 1 base; unmatched junction nucleotides: 12. In germline, CDR1 is SEHNR, CDR2 FQNEAQ (reference sequence). In the source study's methods: The authors estimated nucleated cell counts from reference gene primer amplification. Assay: immunoSEQ multiplex PCR; the TCRdb copy retains only in-frame clones and omits some. V, J and clone size derive from that table, while D and trimming were established from the DNA sequence. The profile covers approximately 110,000 clones, with about 90% appearing a single time and approximately 4.2% taken by the ten largest.

This TCR derives from a woman in her forties or fifties with acute or convalescent COVID-19. The chain is built from TRBV7-9 and TRBJ1-5; 9 nucleotides align to TRBD1. Sequencing was done on a sample of peripheral blood. CDR3 region: CASSTSRDRDLSNQPQHF. The DNA of the CDR3 is TGTGCCAGCAGCACGTCCCGGGACAGGGATCTAAGCAATCAGCCCCAGCATTTT.